The 4 T cell receptor beta chains below were found in one sample sequenced in a study of chemoradiotherapy in HPV16-positive cancers. Using immunoSEQ multiplex PCR, the repertoire was profiled, and TCRdb retains in-frame clones only, with some absent. The data show about 36,000 clones, approximately 92% seen once. The sequenced sample was blood, obtained from a patient who underwent chemoradiotherapy. The receptor set was obtained from a human donor with HPV-associated anogenital cancer.

The chain links TRBV6-5 to TRBJ1-5; D possibly corresponds to TRBD1 (5 bases). V was trimmed by 6 bases and J by 9 bases, leaving 21 bases between them. There are 15 residues in the CDR3. CDR1 MNHEY and CDR2 SVGAGI come from the germline V gene. DNA of the CDR3: TGTGCCAGCAGCCACACACCGGACACCGGTGCGCCCCAGCATTTT. Amino acids: CASSHTPDTGAPQHF.

The J gene is TRBJ2-7, the V gene TRBV6-1; a possible D gene is TRBD2 (5 bases). Trimming shortened V by 6 bases and J by 2 bases, and 20 bases separated the two germline ends. This CDR3 has 16 residues. Germline CDR1 and CDR2: MNHNS and SASEGT. In DNA, the CDR3 is TGTGCCAGCAGGGAACTTCGGGGAATTGGGACCTACGAGCAGTACTTC. This gives the protein CASRELRGIGTYEQYF.

The rearrangement uses TRBV29-1 and TRBJ2-1; D is possibly TRBD1 or TRBD2 (5 bases each). Germline V gene sequence: CDR1 SQVTM, CDR2 ANQGSEA. The CDR3 contains 13 residues. Trimming took 4 bases from V and 2 from J, leaving 9 bases between them. The CDR3 protein is CSVAQGAYNEQFF. Written as DNA, the CDR3 is TGCAGCGTTGCGCAGGGAGCCTACAATGAGCAGTTCTTC.

This clone was counted between two and nine times. The V gene is TRBV4-1, the J gene TRBJ2-7; D unresolved. The CDR3 runs to 12 residues. V lost 5 bases and J lost 8, with 13 bases in between. CDR1 MGHRA and CDR2 YSYEKL come from the germline V gene. CDR3 DNA sequence: TGCGCCAGCAGCGCTGCAGGACGAAAGCAGTACTTC. Translating it yields CASSAAGRKQYF.